Each of the 9 T cell receptor beta chains below was sequenced from the same sample in a study of blood T cell repertoires in COVID-19. Produced via immunoSEQ multiplex PCR; TCRdb's table is partial and in-frame only. Of more than 90,000 clones in the sample, over 80% were seen once. The sample consisted of peripheral blood. The receptors here all came from a woman in her 70s with acute or convalescent COVID-19.

The gene calls are TRBV4-2 and TRBJ1-1, with 7 bases that match TRBD1. Trimming at V came to 1 base and at J to 1 base, leaving 3 bases not matched to a gene. The CDR3 has 15 amino acids. Germline loops: CDR1 LGHNA, CDR2 YNFKEQ. For the CDR3, the DNA is TGTGCCAGCAGCCAAGGGTGGACAGGGAACACTGAAGCTTTCTTT. Translated, it gives CASSQGWTGNTEAFF.

V is TRBV6-5 and J is TRBJ1-4; 9 nucleotides agree with TRBD1. Germline trimming cut 4 bases from V and 8 bases from J; bases unmatched to any gene: 8. The germline CDR1 and CDR2 sequences are MNHEY and SVGAGI. The CDR3 length is 15 residues. CDR3 bases: TGTGCCAGCAGTTCCCCGACAGGGGGAACCGAAAAACTGTTTTTT. Translating it yields CASSSPTGGTEKLFF.

The chain is built from TRBV19 and TRBJ1-4; D remains ambiguous. This CDR3 is 15 amino acids long. Trimming shortened V by 6 bases and J by 0 bases, and 11 bases separated the two germline ends. From germline, CDR1 is LNHDA and CDR2 SQIVND (reference sequence). Here the CDR3 reads CASRQSGTTNEKLFF. Here the CDR3 DNA reads TGTGCCAGTAGACAGTCGGGGACAACTAATGAAAAACTGTTTTTT.

This clone has more than one count but fewer than ten. The chain couples TRBV19 to TRBJ2-1; 11 bases agree with TRBD1. The germline V gene encodes CDR1 LNHDA and CDR2 SQIVND (reference sequence). The CDR3 runs 15 residues. V lost 5 bases and J lost 9; bases outside the gene matches: 9. The CDR3 region is CASSYPGQGASEQFF. The CDR3 DNA follows: TGTGCCAGTAGTTACCCTGGACAGGGGGCAAGTGAGCAGTTCTTC.

This clone has a single count. The chain uses TRBV2 and TRBJ1-6, with TRBD1 matching 7 bases. This CDR3 is 15 amino acids long. The V and J ends lost 6 bases and 9 bases, in that order; junction bases with no gene match: 11. Germline V gene sequence: CDR1 SNHLY, CDR2 FYNNEI. The CDR3 loop reads CASSSSGTVSSPLHF. As DNA, the CDR3 is TGTGCCAGCAGCTCTTCCGGGACAGTTAGTTCACCCCTCCACTTT.

This clone came up once. The chain employs TRBV5-1 and TRBJ1-5; tentative D call: TRBD1 (5 bases). CDR3 length: 15 residues. The germline CDR1 and CDR2 sequences are SGHRS and YFSETQ. Trimming took 4 bases from V and 3 from J, leaving 14 bases between them. The CDR3, as DNA: TGCGCCAGCAGCCCCGGGGGGGAATTCAATCAGCCCCAGCATTTT. Translating it yields CASSPGGEFNQPQHF.

This sequence joins TRBV28 and TRBJ2-7; 9 bases line up with TRBD1. CDR3 length equals 15 residues. Germline lookup yields CDR1 MDHEN and CDR2 SYDVKM. The junction had 7 bases not matched to a gene; V was cut back by 5 bases and J by 2 bases. The CDR3 DNA is TGTGCCAGCAGTACCGGACAGGGGTGGACCTACGAGCAGTACTTC. Translated: CASSTGQGWTYEQYF.

This chain connects TRBV19 to TRBJ1-2, with TRBD1 as a possible D gene (5 bases). Looked up from germline, CDR1 is LNHDA and CDR2 is SQIVND (reference sequence). Between the trimmed V and J ends, which lost 7 bases and 4 bases, there was a span of 19 bases. The CDR3 contains 15 residues. DNA of the CDR3: TGTGCCAGTAACGAGATTGGAGGAGGGGCCTATGGCTACACCTTC. Its protein product is CASNEIGGGAYGYTF.

The chain has TRBV5-8 and TRBJ1-1; D is possibly TRBD1 (5 bases). The germline V and J ends were trimmed by 4 bases and 5 bases, with 15 bases remaining between them. CDR1 SGHTS and CDR2 YDEGEE come from the germline V gene. This CDR3 contains 14 residues. CDR3 in DNA: TGTGCCAGCAGCCCCCACCCCCAGGGTACTGAAGCTTTCTTT. Its translation is CASSPHPQGTEAFF.